The 18 T cell receptor beta chains given below trace back to one sample, sequenced in a study of cytomegalovirus exposure and HLA in healthy donors. Sequencing was performed with immunoSEQ multiplex PCR; in TCRdb, only in-frame clones are kept and a portion is missing. In the table there are 250,000 to 350,000 clones, approximately 86% of which are singletons. Sequencing was performed on PBMCs. The receptors originated from a woman in her 30s in good health and CMV-seropositive.

J is TRBJ2-3 and V is TRBV27, with D tentatively TRBD1 (6 bases). Germline V lookup: CDR1 MNHEY, CDR2 SMNVEV (reference sequence). V was trimmed by 3 bases and J by 0 bases, leaving 13 bases between them. The CDR3 has 16 residues. The CDR3 protein is CASSFASRGSTDTQYF. CDR3 DNA: TGTGCCAGCAGTTTCGCCTCCAGGGGTAGCACAGATACGCAGTATTTT.

The J gene is TRBJ2-2, the V gene TRBV19; the match to TRBD1 covers 10 bases. Unmatched junction bases numbered 7, after V lost 1 base and J lost 5 bases. CDR3 length equals 17 residues. CDR1 and CDR2 (germline): LNHDA, SQIVND (reference sequence). The CDR3 sequence: CASSIGTGTGDTGELFF. For the CDR3, the DNA is TGTGCCAGTAGTATAGGAACCGGGACAGGGGATACCGGGGAGCTGTTTTTT.

The sample holds one count of this clone. V is TRBV4-1 and J is TRBJ1-5; possible D gene TRBD1, 6 bases. This CDR3 has 15 amino acids. The ends were cut back, 4 bases at V and 5 bases at J, with 15 bases in the middle. The germline gives CDR1 MGHRA, CDR2 YSYEKL. The CDR3 sequence: CASSPRDTSYQPQHF. The CDR3 bases are TGCGCCAGCAGCCCGCGGGACACCAGCTATCAGCCCCAGCATTTT.

This chain uses TRBV7-2 with TRBJ2-4, with D perhaps matching TRBD2 (5 bases). This CDR3 contains 16 residues. Germline loops: CDR1 SGHTA, CDR2 FQGNSA. V was clipped by 6 bases and J by 0 bases, with 15 bases between them. The CDR3 sequence: CASRQDGGIAKNIQYF. The CDR3 DNA reads TGTGCCAGCAGGCAAGACGGAGGCATAGCCAAAAACATTCAGTACTTC.

This clone was recorded a few times. The chain links TRBV7-3 to TRBJ1-3; D might be TRBD1 (6 bases). This CDR3 has 16 residues. Germline V gives CDR1 SGHTA, CDR2 FQGTGA. Trimming took off 5 bases at V and 4 bases at J, with 18 bases between the two ends. The DNA of the CDR3 is TGTGCCAGCAGCCCGGGAGGGGGGACGAGGGGAAACACCATATATTTT. Encoded protein: CASSPGGGTRGNTIYF.

The rearrangement links TRBV25-1 to TRBJ1-2; the D gene is possibly TRBD1 (5 bases). The germline CDR1 and CDR2 sequences are MGHDK and SYGVNS. The length of the CDR3 is 15 residues. Trimming removed 3 bases at V and 7 bases at J, with 18 bases between. CDR3 residues: CASSERGERAGGYTF. The CDR3 DNA reads as TGTGCCAGCAGTGAGAGGGGTGAGCGGGCAGGTGGCTACACCTTC.

The rearrangement uses TRBV14 and TRBJ1-2, with 8 bases lining up with TRBD1. The CDR3 totals 13 residues. In germline, CDR1 is SGHDN, CDR2 FVKESK. The junction had 4 bases not matched to a gene; V was cut back by 4 bases and J by 6 bases. CDR3 nucleotides: TGTGCCAGCAGCCGAGGACAGGGACATGGCTACACCTTC. Protein product: CASSRGQGHGYTF.

V is TRBV7-3 and J is TRBJ2-3; the match to TRBD2 covers 7 bases. The length of the CDR3 is 13 residues. The V gene's germline CDR1 is SGHTA and CDR2 FQGTGA. The V segment lost 7 bases and the J segment 6 bases; nucleotides outside the gene matches: 7. CDR3 amino acids: CASTSSAGDTQYF. The CDR3 bases are TGTGCCAGCACCTCTTCAGCGGGGGATACGCAGTATTTT.

The V and J genes are TRBV19 and TRBJ2-7, with 8 bases lining up with TRBD2. This CDR3 has 14 residues. CDR1 is LNHDA, CDR2 SQIVND, per germline (reference sequence). The V segment lost 5 bases and the J segment 2 bases; nucleotides outside the gene matches: 5. For the CDR3, the DNA is TGTGCCAGTAGTGGGCTAGCGGGCCCCTACGAGCAGTACTTC. Its translation: CASSGLAGPYEQYF. The whole variable domain, filled in from reference TRBV19 and TRBJ2-7, reads DGGITQSPKYLFRKEGQNVTLSCEQNLNHDAMYWYRQDPGQGLRLIYYSQIVNDFQKGDIAEGYSVSREKKESFPLTVTSAQKNPTAFYLCASSGLAGPYEQYFGPGTRLTVT.

The genes are TRBV5-1 and TRBJ2-2; TRBD2 matches 12 bases. The trim removed 3 bases at V and 2 bases at J, leaving 2 bases unmatched. The CDR3 has 16 amino acids. Germline lookup yields CDR1 SGHRS and CDR2 YFSETQ. Here the CDR3 reads CASSYGLAGNTGELFF. CDR3 bases: TGCGCCAGCAGCTACGGACTAGCGGGAAACACCGGGGAGCTGTTTTTT.

This clone occurred once. This chain connects TRBV7-8 to TRBJ1-2; D gene uncertain. Germline CDR1 and CDR2: SGHVS and FQNEAQ. Trimming shortened V by 1 base and J by 3 bases, and 12 bases separated the two germline ends. CDR3 length equals 15 residues. CDR3 sequence (DNA): TGTGCCAGCAGCTTAGAGGGAGAAAGATACTATGGCTACACCTTC. Protein product: CASSLEGERYYGYTF.

The chain links TRBV2 to TRBJ2-7; TRBD2 is a possible D gene (6 bases). CDR1 is SNHLY, CDR2 FYNNEI, per germline. The CDR3 has 17 amino acids. The germline V and J ends were trimmed by 8 bases and 4 bases, with 27 bases remaining between them. CDR3 nucleotides: TGTGCCAGCCCACTTCGCGCCCATATCGGGAGAGATTACGAGCAGTACTTC. Amino acid sequence: CASPLRAHIGRDYEQYF.

This clone was recorded a few times. This sequence joins TRBV9 and TRBJ2-7, with TRBD2 identical over 8 bases. V shed 3 bases and J 4 bases; nucleotides not matched to a gene: 9. This CDR3 spans 15 amino acids. The germline V gene has CDR1 SGDLS and CDR2 YYNGEE. CDR3 in DNA: TGTGCCAGCAGCGGAGGGGAGCGGGAGTGGTACGAGCAGTACTTC. Amino acid sequence: CASSGGEREWYEQYF. Based on the CDR3 plus reference TRBV9 and TRBJ2-7, the full variable domain is DSGVTQTPKHLITATGQRVTLRCSPRSGDLSVYWYQQSLDQGLQFLIQYYNGEERAKGNILERFSAQQFPDLHSELNLSSLELGDSALYFCASSGGEREWYEQYFGPGTRLTVT.

The chain carries TRBV5-1 and TRBJ2-7; D not resolved. This CDR3 spans 11 amino acids. Trimming left V 4 bases short and J 5 bases short, with 7 bases between. The germline CDR1 and CDR2 sequences are SGHRS and YFSETQ. The CDR3 is CASSLSHEQYF. CDR3 nucleotide sequence: TGCGCCAGCAGCCTCAGCCACGAGCAGTACTTC.

The chain joins TRBV29-1 to TRBJ1-2, with 7 nucleotides matching TRBD1. CDR3 length equals 14 residues. With 7 bases clipped from V and 4 bases from J, the junction kept 12 bases outside the gene matches. Germline CDR1 is SQVTM and CDR2 is ANQGSEA. This chain's CDR3 is CSATTGLSGYGYTF. CDR3 coding DNA: TGCAGCGCTACGACAGGGTTAAGCGGCTATGGCTACACCTTC.

This chain connects TRBV27 to TRBJ1-2; 9 nucleotides line up with TRBD1. This CDR3 region has 17 residues. Per the germline V gene, CDR1 is MNHEY and CDR2 is SMNVEV (reference sequence). With V trimmed by 1 base and J by 2 bases, 8 bases remained unmatched. The CDR3 sequence: CASSLFPPGTGNYGYTF. In DNA, the CDR3 is TGTGCCAGCAGTTTATTCCCTCCCGGGACAGGGAACTATGGCTACACCTTC.

This chain uses TRBV6-5 with TRBJ1-1; D is unresolved. Per germline, CDR1 MNHEY and CDR2 SVGAGI. This CDR3 spans 13 amino acids. The V end was cut by 3 bases, the J end by 1 base, with 6 bases between. The CDR3 region is CASSYAENTEAFF. In nucleotides, the CDR3 is TGTGCCAGCAGTTATGCGGAGAACACTGAAGCTTTCTTT.

This chain connects TRBV6-6 to TRBJ1-1; D possibly corresponds to TRBD1 (5 bases). The V end was cut by 5 bases, the J end by 1 base, with 11 bases between. Germline V lookup: CDR1 MNHNY, CDR2 SVGAGI (reference sequence). The CDR3 covers 14 residues. The CDR3 coding sequence is TGTGCCAGCAGTCGCAAGAGGGGGAACACTGAAGCTTTCTTT. This translates into CASSRKRGNTEAFF.